The 22 T cell receptor beta chains given below trace back to one sample, sequenced in a study of blood T cell repertoires in COVID-19. Assay: immunoSEQ multiplex PCR; the TCRdb copy retains only in-frame clones and omits some. The profile shows 40,000 to 50,000 clones, more than 70% of them singletons. The sequencing input was peripheral blood. These receptors were obtained from a human donor in a cohort sampled during active COVID-19.

The rearrangement joins TRBV12-3 or TRBV12-4 to TRBJ1-2; maybe TRBD1 (6 bases). CDR3 size: 12 residues. V lost 3 bases and J 4 bases, leaving 6 bases between the germline ends. The CDR3 spells CASSLDSYGYTF. DNA of the CDR3: TGTGCCAGCAGTTTGGACAGCTATGGCTACACCTTC.

The J gene is TRBJ2-7, the V gene TRBV15; D possibly corresponds to TRBD2 (5 bases). V lost 0 bases and J 2 bases, leaving 11 bases between the germline ends. In germline, CDR1 is LNHNV, CDR2 YYDKDF (reference sequence). CDR3 size: 15 residues. CDR3 coding DNA: TGTGCCACCAGCAGAGATCCTGGAGGAGCCTACGAGCAGTACTTC. It translates to CATSRDPGGAYEQYF.

This chain links TRBV3-1 (or the pseudogene TRBV3-2) with TRBJ1-5; the D gene is possibly TRBD1 (5 bases). The ends were cut back, 4 bases at V and 0 bases at J, with 10 bases in the middle. Per germline, CDR1 LGHDT and CDR2 YNNKEL (reference sequence). The CDR3 is 15 amino acids. The CDR3 sequence: CASSPPGDSNQPQHF. Here the CDR3 DNA reads TGTGCCAGCAGCCCACCGGGGGATAGCAATCAGCCCCAGCATTTT.

The chain couples TRBV28 to TRBJ2-7; 8 nucleotides match TRBD2. The CDR3 spans 16 residues. Losses at the gene ends were 4 bases for V and 0 bases for J; bases not matched to a gene: 8. CDR1 is MDHEN, CDR2 SYDVKM, per germline. CDR3: CASSSTGGMASYEQYF. The CDR3 DNA is TGTGCCAGCAGTTCCACGGGGGGGATGGCCTCCTACGAGCAGTACTTC.

Only one count was recorded for this clone. This chain links TRBV7-9 with TRBJ1-2, with TRBD1 identical over 8 bases. The V gene end was trimmed by 1 base and the J gene end by 5 bases; junction bases not matched to a gene: 12. CDR1 and CDR2 from the germline V gene are SEHNR and FQNEAQ (reference sequence). CDR3 length: 17 amino acids. CDR3 bases: TGTGCCAGCAGCTTAGTGATTCGGCAGGGGGCAGGGTATGGCTACACCTTC. Translated: CASSLVIRQGAGYGYTF.

This chain uses TRBV2 with TRBJ1-1, with unresolved D. Germline V gene sequence: CDR1 SNHLY, CDR2 FYNNEI. Trimming stripped 3 bases from V and 11 bases from J, with 13 bases between. This CDR3 contains 12 residues. The chain's CDR3 is CASSENRLGAFF. The CDR3 DNA follows: TGTGCCAGCAGTGAGAATAGACTAGGGGCTTTCTTT. The complete variable domain, with remaining parts taken from reference TRBV2 and TRBJ1-1, reads EPEVTQTPSHQVTQMGQEVILRCVPISNHLYFYWYRQILGQKVEFLVSFYNNEISEKSEIFDDQFSVERPDGSNFTLKIRSTKLEDSAMYFCASSENRLGAFFGQGTRLTVV.

This clone appeared a few times. The rearrangement links TRBV5-1 to TRBJ2-7; a weak D match, TRBD2 (5 bases). V lost 4 bases, J lost 1 base, and 12 bases lay in between. This CDR3 contains 14 residues. Per germline, CDR1 SGHRS and CDR2 YFSETQ. CDR3 bases: TGCGCCAGCAGCGTCGGGGATCCGTCCTACGAGCAGTACTTC. Its protein is CASSVGDPSYEQYF. The full variable domain, its missing parts supplied by reference TRBV5-1 and TRBJ2-7, is KAGVTQTPRYLIKTRGQQVTLSCSPISGHRSVSWYQQTPGQGLQFLFEYFSETQRNKGNFPGRFSGRQFSNSRSEMNVSTLELGDSALYLCASSVGDPSYEQYFGPGTRLTVT.

The CDR3 protein is CASSPRQGARNTEAFF. The CDR3 nucleotides are TGTGCCAGCAGCCCTCGGCAGGGGGCGAGGAACACTGAAGCTTTCTTT. The gene calls are TRBV11-2 and TRBJ1-1, with 8 bases identical to TRBD1. CDR1 SGHAT and CDR2 FQNNGV come from the germline V gene. CDR3 length equals 16 residues. Trimming at V came to 5 bases and at J to 1 base, leaving 9 bases not matched to a gene.

The table lists this clone with a count of one. V gene TRBV7-6 combines with J gene TRBJ1-2; possibly TRBD1 for D (6 bases). Between the trimmed V and J ends, which lost 10 bases and 6 bases, there was a span of 24 bases. CDR1 is SGHVS and CDR2 is FNYEAQ in the germline V gene. This CDR3 has 15 amino acids. The CDR3 loop is CANSGGPVQQDGYTF. The CDR3 DNA follows: TGTGCCAACTCGGGGGGGCCGGTGCAACAGGATGGCTACACCTTC.

This chain links TRBV9 with TRBJ2-3; 8 bases fit TRBD1. After removal of 4 bases from V and 2 bases from J, the junction contained 12 bases not matched to a gene. Germline V gives CDR1 SGDLS, CDR2 YYNGEE. This CDR3 has 17 residues. The CDR3 reads CASSTPGGPSPTDTQYF. The DNA for the CDR3 is TGTGCCAGCAGCACCCCAGGGGGCCCTTCCCCCACAGATACGCAGTATTTT.

The chain is built from TRBV5-1 and TRBJ2-3, with 10 bases fitting TRBD2. The CDR3 has 16 residues. Germline CDR1 SGHRS, CDR2 YFSETQ. V gave up 3 bases and J gave up 0 bases; unmatched junction bases: 4. CDR3 DNA: TGCGCCAGCAGCTCGTTGACTAGCGGGAGCACAGATACGCAGTATTTT. It specifies CASSSLTSGSTDTQYF.

This rearrangement joins TRBV27 to TRBJ2-7; D uncertain. The V and J ends lost 2 bases and 2 bases respectively, with 7 bases between them. This CDR3 comprises 13 residues. Looked up from germline, CDR1 is MNHEY and CDR2 is SMNVEV (reference sequence). The CDR3 DNA follows: TGTGCCAGCAGTTTAGCAGGCACCTACGAGCAGTACTTC. It is translated as CASSLAGTYEQYF.

This clone appeared a single time. The chain couples TRBV7-3 to TRBJ2-1; 9 bases match TRBD2. J gave up 4 bases and V 2 bases, and 6 bases lay outside the gene matches. The CDR3 has 16 residues. Germline values: CDR1 SGHTA, CDR2 FQGTGA. CDR3 sequence: CASSLAGGPRYNEQFF. In nucleotides, the CDR3 is TGTGCCAGCAGCTTAGCGGGAGGGCCGAGGTACAATGAGCAGTTCTTC. Combining the CDR3 with reference TRBV7-3 and TRBJ2-1 gives the whole variable domain GAGVSQTPSNKVTEKGKYVELRCDPISGHTALYWYRQSLGQGPEFLIYFQGTGAADDSGLPNDRFFAVRPEGSVSTLKIQRTERGDSAVYLCASSLAGGPRYNEQFFGPGTRLTVL.

This clone was counted only a few times. V and J are TRBV7-3 and TRBJ1-1; D call uncertain. V shed 3 bases and J shed 1 base, with 9 bases lying between them. CDR1 and CDR2 from the germline V gene are SGHTA and FQGTGA. This CDR3 contains 14 residues. The CDR3 is CASSLTIENTEAFF. The CDR3, as DNA: TGTGCCAGCAGCTTGACAATAGAGAACACTGAAGCTTTCTTT.

The DNA for the CDR3 is TGTGCCACCAGTGAAGGACTAGCGCCCTACGAGCAGTACTTC. This encodes CATSEGLAPYEQYF. V and J are TRBV24-1 and TRBJ2-7; 9 bases align to TRBD2. CDR3 length: 14 residues. Germline CDR1 KGHDR, CDR2 SFDVKD. After removal of 4 bases from V and 2 bases from J, the junction contained 2 bases not matched to a gene.

The chain combines TRBV5-4 with TRBJ2-7; TRBD2 aligns across 8 bases. Looked up from germline, CDR1 is SGHNT and CDR2 is YYREEE (reference sequence). With V trimmed by 2 bases and J by 9 bases, 22 bases remained unmatched. The CDR3 is 18 residues long. CDR3: CASSFGREFTEPLRGQYF. CDR3 DNA: TGTGCCAGCAGCTTCGGGAGGGAATTTACGGAGCCATTACGAGGGCAGTACTTC.

V and J are TRBV6-5 and TRBJ2-2; 7 bases line up with TRBD2. The germline CDR1 and CDR2 sequences are MNHEY and SVGAGI. V shed 7 bases and J 7 bases; nucleotides not matched to a gene: 6. The CDR3 has 13 residues. The CDR3 spells CASTAGDIGELFF. CDR3 nucleotides: TGTGCCAGCACGGCGGGAGATATCGGGGAGCTGTTTTTT.

The chain has TRBV11-3 and TRBJ2-1, with 8 positions matching TRBD1. The CDR3 runs 16 residues. CDR1 and CDR2 from the germline V gene are SGHNT and YENEEA. Trimming at V came to 3 bases and at J to 1 base, leaving 5 bases not matched to a gene. The CDR3 coding sequence is TGTGCCAGCAGCTTTAGGACAGGGAGGTCCTACAATGAGCAGTTCTTC. Encoded protein: CASSFRTGRSYNEQFF.

J is TRBJ2-1 and V is TRBV27; 7 bases are shared with TRBD2. V dropped 5 bases and J dropped 6; count of bases not matched to a gene: 10. The CDR3 extends over 15 amino acids. Per germline, CDR1 MNHEY and CDR2 SMNVEV (reference sequence). CDR3 sequence: CASSVPTGGPNEQFF. DNA for the CDR3: TGTGCCAGCAGTGTCCCGACGGGGGGACCCAATGAGCAGTTCTTC.

This clone was recorded a few times. The chain has TRBV7-3 and TRBJ2-2; no clear D gene. The CDR3 spans 15 residues. Germline-derived CDR1 and CDR2 are SGHTA and FQGTGA. Trimming removed 1 base at V and 5 bases at J, with 11 bases between. Here the CDR3 reads CASSLNSQRTGELFF. CDR3 nucleotide sequence: TGTGCCAGCAGCTTAAACTCTCAGCGAACCGGGGAGCTGTTTTTT.

This CDR3 reads CASSFTPDRAYGNEQFF. DNA of the CDR3: TGTGCCAGCAGCTTCACACCGGACAGAGCATATGGCAATGAGCAGTTCTTC. The rearrangement joins TRBV11-2 to TRBJ2-1, with a possible D match to TRBD1 (6 bases). The length of the CDR3 is 17 residues. V lost 3 bases to trimming and J lost 6 bases, with 21 bases between them. Germline CDR1 and CDR2: SGHAT and FQNNGV.

The chain combines TRBV5-8 with TRBJ2-1; D remains ambiguous. Germline values: CDR1 SGHTS, CDR2 YDEGEE. The CDR3 contains 15 residues. V was cut by 0 bases and J by 0 bases, with 7 bases left in between. CDR3 sequence reads: CASSLELSSYNEQFF. The CDR3 DNA reads as TGTGCCAGCAGCTTGGAGCTCTCCTCCTACAATGAGCAGTTCTTC. Full variable domain (missing parts from reference TRBV5-8 and TRBJ2-1): EAGVTQSPTHLIKTRGQQATLRCSPISGHTSVYWYQQALGLGLQFLLWYDEGEERNRGNFPPRFSGRQFPNYSSELNVNALELEDSALYLCASSLELSSYNEQFFGPGTRLTVL.